One and the same sample provided the 30 T cell receptor beta chains below, sequenced in a study of blood T cell repertoires in COVID-19. Libraries were prepared by immunoSEQ multiplex PCR; TCRdb keeps only in-frame clonotypes and omits some of them. Here the sample spans hundreds of thousands of clones, around nine tenths being singletons. The sequenced sample was PBMCs or T cells enriched from blood (not recorded which). The receptors were gathered from a woman between 40 and 50 years old who had recovered from COVID-19.

This sequence joins TRBV10-3 and TRBJ2-7; TRBD2 matches at 10 bases. The germline V gene has CDR1 ENHRY and CDR2 SYGVKD. The CDR3 has 16 residues. The V segment lost 0 bases and the J segment 7 bases; nucleotides outside the gene matches: 9. This CDR3 is CAISESGLAGAQEQYF. The CDR3 coding sequence is TGTGCCATCAGTGAGTCAGGGCTAGCGGGAGCACAGGAGCAGTACTTC.

The rearrangement links TRBV16 to TRBJ1-1, with D possibly TRBD1 on 5 matching bases. Trimming pared 6 bases from V and 11 bases from J, leaving 13 bases between. Per the germline V gene, CDR1 is KGHSY and CDR2 is FQNENV. This CDR3 has 11 residues. The CDR3: CASRIGGGAFF. CDR3 bases: TGTGCCAGCAGAATCGGCGGGGGTGCTTTCTTT.

This chain connects TRBV30 to TRBJ1-6; no clear D. The CDR3 is 14 residues long. Germline CDR1 reads GTSNPN; CDR2 reads SVGIG (reference sequence). V was clipped by 4 bases and J by 9 bases, with 16 bases between them. The CDR3 DNA follows: TGTGCCTGGACCACGGAGACGGGAAGTTCACCCCTCCACTTT. It translates to CAWTTETGSSPLHF.

The chain links TRBV5-8 to TRBJ2-7, with 8 bases fitting TRBD1. CDR1 is SGHTS, CDR2 YDEGEE, per germline. The CDR3 consists of 15 residues. Germline trimming cut 0 bases from V and 3 bases from J; bases unmatched to any gene: 5. CDR3 region: CASSLDRGIVYEQYF. The CDR3 bases are TGTGCCAGCAGCTTGGACAGGGGGATAGTCTACGAGCAGTACTTC.

The chain combines TRBV7-9 with TRBJ2-5; D possibly corresponds to TRBD1 (6 bases). The length of the CDR3 is 15 residues. V lost 5 bases to trimming and J lost 5 bases, with 18 bases between them. Germline assignment: CDR1 SEHNR and CDR2 FQNEAQ (reference sequence). CDR3 residues: CASSPKPGERETQYF. CDR3 nucleotide sequence: TGTGCCAGCAGCCCAAAACCAGGGGAACGGGAGACCCAGTACTTC.

V and J are TRBV19 and TRBJ2-2, with D tentatively TRBD1 (6 bases). The CDR3 consists of 15 residues. Germline values: CDR1 LNHDA, CDR2 SQIVND (reference sequence). With 1 base removed from V and 1 base from J, the gap between germline ends came to 7 bases. The CDR3 region has the DNA TGTGCCAGTAGTATAGTAGGGGGGAACACCGGGGAGCTGTTTTTT. The encoded protein is CASSIVGGNTGELFF.

The gene calls are TRBV7-3 and TRBJ1-2; a weak D match, TRBD1 (6 bases). Between the trimmed V and J ends, which lost 6 bases and 8 bases, there was a span of 22 bases. CDR1 SGHTA and CDR2 FQGTGA come from the germline V gene. CDR3 length: 15 residues. Here the CDR3 reads CASSLEGQLSGGYTF. CDR3 DNA sequence: TGTGCCAGCAGTCTCGAGGGACAACTCTCTGGCGGCTACACCTTC.

J is TRBJ2-3 and V is TRBV7-9, with 9 bases lining up with TRBD2. This CDR3 comprises 15 residues. With V trimmed by 6 bases and J by 1 base, 5 bases remained unmatched. Germline V CDR1 and CDR2: SEHNR, FQNEAQ (reference sequence). The DNA of the CDR3 is TGTGCCAGCAGGCGGGGGGGCATAGGCACAGATACGCAGTATTTT. Its protein product is CASRRGGIGTDTQYF.

The chain is built from TRBV30 and TRBJ1-5; D perhaps matches TRBD1 (6 bases). V was shortened by 2 bases and J by 5 bases, with 22 bases between the two germline ends. This CDR3 has 17 residues. Per the germline V gene, CDR1 is GTSNPN and CDR2 is SVGIG (reference sequence). As DNA, the CDR3 is TGTGCCTGGAGTCAGGGGAGGGTAGGTGCGTTGGATCAGCCCCAGCATTTT. It is translated as CAWSQGRVGALDQPQHF.

This clone was observed once. V is TRBV18 and J is TRBJ2-5, with TRBD2 identical over 10 bases. Germline loops: CDR1 KGHSH, CDR2 LQKENI. The trim removed 2 bases at V and 5 bases at J, leaving 14 bases unmatched. The CDR3 is made up of 18 amino acids. The CDR3 spells CASSPILAGAGYMETQYF. In DNA, the CDR3 is TGTGCCAGCTCACCAATCCTAGCGGGGGCCGGGTATATGGAGACCCAGTACTTC.

This clone was recorded once. The rearrangement uses TRBV15 and TRBJ2-7; D unresolved. CDR1 is LNHNV, CDR2 YYDKDF, per germline (reference sequence). This CDR3 spans 13 amino acids. Trimming pared 4 bases from V and 1 base from J, leaving 8 bases between. CDR3 DNA: TGTGCCACCAGCACAACATTTTCCTACGAGCAGTACTTC. Translated: CATSTTFSYEQYF.

This clone was counted only a few times. The chain recombines TRBV7-2 with TRBJ2-7, with TRBD2 matching 8 bases. J lost 5 bases, V lost 6 bases, and 15 bases had no gene match. Germline V gives CDR1 SGHTA, CDR2 FQGNSA. The CDR3 has 16 amino acids. The CDR3: CASSRASTSDSHEQYF. The CDR3 region has the DNA TGTGCCAGCAGTCGGGCGTCGACTAGCGATAGCCACGAGCAGTACTTC.

The genes are TRBV3-1 (or the pseudogene TRBV3-2) and TRBJ2-5; 7 bases match TRBD2. This CDR3 comprises 15 residues. J was trimmed by 5 bases and V by 0 bases; bases with no gene match: 6. From germline, CDR1 is LGHDT and CDR2 YNNKEL (reference sequence). The CDR3 is CASSQETSPGETQYF. DNA for the CDR3: TGTGCCAGCAGCCAAGAGACTAGCCCTGGGGAGACCCAGTACTTC.

V is TRBV10-2 and J is TRBJ2-2, with 7 bases identical to TRBD1. Germline CDR1 and CDR2: WSHSY and SAAADI. With V trimmed by 7 bases and J by 5 bases, 4 bases remained unmatched. The CDR3 totals 13 residues. The CDR3 is CASKGAGTGELFF. In nucleotides, the CDR3 is TGCGCCAGCAAGGGGGCAGGTACCGGGGAGCTGTTTTTT.

The rearrangement joins TRBV18 to TRBJ2-7; 13 nucleotides line up with TRBD2. There are 15 residues in the CDR3. Trimming at V came to 6 bases and at J to 7 bases, leaving 9 bases not matched to a gene. Per the germline V gene, CDR1 is KGHSH and CDR2 is LQKENI. The CDR3 loop is CASSPLGTSGVEQYF. CDR3 in DNA: TGTGCCAGCTCTCCCCTCGGGACTAGCGGGGTGGAGCAGTACTTC.

The chain uses TRBV4-3 and TRBJ2-3, with TRBD2 matching 7 bases. With V trimmed by 1 base and J by 5 bases, 15 bases remained unmatched. The CDR3 sequence is 18 residues long. Germline V CDR1 and CDR2: LGHNA, YSLEER. CDR3 residues: CASSQAVRSGEVGDTQYF. CDR3 DNA: TGCGCCAGCAGCCAAGCGGTACGCAGCGGGGAAGTTGGAGATACGCAGTATTTT.

The chain uses TRBV4-3 and TRBJ1-6, with 9 bases identical to TRBD1. V lost 1 base and J lost 9; bases outside the gene matches: 4. The CDR3 loop spans 15 amino acids. Germline CDR1 and CDR2: LGHNA and YSLEER. CDR3 DNA sequence: TGCGCCAGCAGCCAAGGGGGGACAGGGACTTCACCCCTCCACTTT. Protein sequence: CASSQGGTGTSPLHF.

The chain uses TRBV2 and TRBJ2-3; TRBD2 matches 11 bases. CDR1 and CDR2 (germline): SNHLY, FYNNEI. The CDR3 spans 16 residues. Trimming at V came to 3 bases and at J to 1 base, leaving 3 bases not matched to a gene. CDR3 loop: CASSDPTSGGTDTQYF. The CDR3 nucleotides are TGTGCCAGCAGTGACCCGACTAGCGGGGGCACAGATACGCAGTATTTT.

A single count supports this clone. V is TRBV7-2 and J is TRBJ1-5, with unresolved D. Per the germline V gene, CDR1 is SGHTA and CDR2 is FQGNSA. V was clipped by 6 bases and J by 2 bases, with 11 bases between them. This CDR3 region has 14 residues. The CDR3 region is CASSRDEGNQPQHF. As DNA, the CDR3 is TGTGCCAGCAGTCGAGACGAGGGCAATCAGCCCCAGCATTTT.

The J gene is TRBJ1-5, the V gene TRBV19; no reliable D call. The CDR3 covers 14 residues. Germline CDR1 is LNHDA and CDR2 is SQIVND (reference sequence). V was trimmed by 1 base and J by 0 bases, leaving 4 bases between them. The CDR3 loop is CASSIGSSNQPQHF. Written as DNA, the CDR3 is TGTGCCAGTAGTATAGGGAGTAGCAATCAGCCCCAGCATTTT. The complete variable domain, with remaining parts taken from reference TRBV19 and TRBJ1-5, reads DGGITQSPKYLFRKEGQNVTLSCEQNLNHDAMYWYRQDPGQGLRLIYYSQIVNDFQKGDIAEGYSVSREKKESFPLTVTSAQKNPTAFYLCASSIGSSNQPQHFGDGTRLSIL.

The chain uses TRBV24-1 and TRBJ2-1; 10 nucleotides match TRBD2. In germline, CDR1 is KGHDR, CDR2 SFDVKD. Trimming removed 4 bases from V and 4 bases from J; junction bases left unmatched: 12. This CDR3 spans 18 amino acids. CDR3 loop: CATSDHASGRDLYNEQFF. The CDR3 DNA follows: TGTGCCACCAGTGACCACGCGAGCGGGAGGGACCTATACAATGAGCAGTTCTTC.

V usage is TRBV10-2 and J usage is TRBJ2-1; TRBD2 agrees at 14 bases. The CDR3 has 15 residues. The junction had 7 bases not matched to a gene; V was cut back by 6 bases and J by 9 bases. In germline, CDR1 is WSHSY, CDR2 SAAADI. The CDR3: CASRGGLAGEGEQFF. CDR3 DNA sequence: TGCGCCAGCAGAGGGGGACTAGCGGGAGAGGGTGAGCAGTTCTTC.

The chain employs TRBV15 and TRBJ1-3; D is unclear. Between the trimmed V and J ends, which lost 0 bases and 2 bases, there was a span of 5 bases. Germline V CDR1 and CDR2: LNHNV, YYDKDF (reference sequence). The length of the CDR3 is 14 residues. CDR3 residues: CATSRDVAGNTIYF. The CDR3 DNA follows: TGTGCCACCAGCAGAGACGTAGCTGGAAACACCATATATTTT.

This rearrangement joins TRBV9 to TRBJ2-7; possibly TRBD1 for D (5 bases). The CDR3 is made up of 15 amino acids. Trimming left V 0 bases short and J 3 bases short, with 13 bases between. The germline CDR1 and CDR2 sequences are SGDLS and YYNGEE. CDR3 in amino acids: CASSVGALGVYEQYF. As DNA, the CDR3 is TGTGCCAGCAGCGTAGGCGCTCTAGGGGTCTACGAGCAGTACTTC. The entire variable domain, with the rest obtained from reference TRBV9 and TRBJ2-7, is as follows: DSGVTQTPKHLITATGQRVTLRCSPRSGDLSVYWYQQSLDQGLQFLIQYYNGEERAKGNILERFSAQQFPDLHSELNLSSLELGDSALYFCASSVGALGVYEQYFGPGTRLTVT.

The rearrangement joins TRBV6-5 to TRBJ2-1; perhaps TRBD2 as D (7 bases). The CDR3 consists of 15 residues. Trimming stripped 4 bases from V and 5 bases from J, with 15 bases between. Germline V lookup: CDR1 MNHEY, CDR2 SVGAGI. The CDR3 DNA follows: TGTGCCAGCAGTTCCCGGGGGGCCTTTAACAATGAGCAGTTCTTC. This gives the protein CASSSRGAFNNEQFF.

The table lists this clone with a count of one. The chain is built from TRBV7-2 and TRBJ2-7; TRBD2 matches 10 bases. This CDR3 region has 16 residues. Trimming cost V 4 bases and J 4 bases; bases outside gene matches: 10. CDR1 is SGHTA, CDR2 FQGNSA, per germline. CDR3 sequence reads: CASSSNSGGFAYEQYF. In DNA, the CDR3 is TGTGCCAGCAGCTCTAATAGCGGGGGGTTTGCTTACGAGCAGTACTTC.

The chain combines TRBV19 with TRBJ2-1, with TRBD2 matching 11 bases. Losses at the gene ends were 3 bases for V and 7 bases for J; bases not matched to a gene: 2. The CDR3 loop spans 14 amino acids. The germline CDR1 and CDR2 sequences are LNHDA and SQIVND (reference sequence). The CDR3 region has the DNA TGTGCCAGTAGTATGGCTAGCGGGGGGAATGAGCAGTTCTTC. Its translation: CASSMASGGNEQFF.

V usage is TRBV4-3 and J usage is TRBJ2-5, with D perhaps TRBD2 (5 bases). The CDR3 has 13 residues. The V gene's germline CDR1 is LGHNA and CDR2 YSLEER. V lost 1 base, J lost 3 bases, and 6 bases lay in between. CDR3 DNA sequence: TGCGCCAGCAGCCAAGCGGGAAAAGAGACCCAGTACTTC. This translates into CASSQAGKETQYF.

The V gene is TRBV3-1 (or the pseudogene TRBV3-2), the J gene TRBJ1-2; TRBD1 matches 9 bases. The germline CDR1 and CDR2 sequences are LGHDT and YNNKEL (reference sequence). The CDR3 is 14 amino acids. J gave up 6 bases and V 6 bases, and 8 bases lay outside the gene matches. The chain's CDR3 is CASSHAGTGNGYTF. For the CDR3, the DNA is TGTGCCAGCAGTCACGCCGGGACAGGGAATGGCTACACCTTC.

The J gene is TRBJ1-3, the V gene TRBV2, with D possibly matching TRBD1 (5 bases). The CDR3 has 14 amino acids. Germline assignment: CDR1 SNHLY and CDR2 FYNNEI. V was cut by 4 bases and J by 2 bases, with 9 bases left in between. CDR3 bases: TGTGCCAGCAGTGTAAGCAGGGCTGGAAACACCATATATTTT. This translates into CASSVSRAGNTIYF.